This T cell receptor (beta chain) was sequenced during a study of identical twins. Study-wide points: Within beta out-of-frame sequences, the excess sharing observed between twins was weaker.

A universal primer site came from template switching; cDNA carried unique molecular identifiers. TCRdb reprocessed the 5' RACE reads via MiXCR and lists one record per CDR3 protein. The sample lists under 300,000 distinct CDR3 sequences, roughly an eighth occurring once. With 9 bases removed from V and 0 bases from J, the gap between germline ends came to 17 bases. CDR1 MNHNS and CDR2 SASEGT come from the germline V gene. The CDR3 contains 15 residues. With regard to this clonotype: Its specificity is unknown.

These same data were also listed under a study on yellow fever vaccine responses in identical twins.

This TCR was recovered from a woman between 18 and 29 years old in good health. The chain recombines TRBV6-1 with TRBJ2-5; perhaps D is TRBD1 or TRBD2 (5 bases each). Sequenced input: memory (CD45RO+) T cells sorted from blood. In DNA form, the CDR3 reads TGTGCCAGACGTATTGGGGGAAGCCACCAAGAGACCCAGTACTTC. It translates to CARRIGGSHQETQYF.